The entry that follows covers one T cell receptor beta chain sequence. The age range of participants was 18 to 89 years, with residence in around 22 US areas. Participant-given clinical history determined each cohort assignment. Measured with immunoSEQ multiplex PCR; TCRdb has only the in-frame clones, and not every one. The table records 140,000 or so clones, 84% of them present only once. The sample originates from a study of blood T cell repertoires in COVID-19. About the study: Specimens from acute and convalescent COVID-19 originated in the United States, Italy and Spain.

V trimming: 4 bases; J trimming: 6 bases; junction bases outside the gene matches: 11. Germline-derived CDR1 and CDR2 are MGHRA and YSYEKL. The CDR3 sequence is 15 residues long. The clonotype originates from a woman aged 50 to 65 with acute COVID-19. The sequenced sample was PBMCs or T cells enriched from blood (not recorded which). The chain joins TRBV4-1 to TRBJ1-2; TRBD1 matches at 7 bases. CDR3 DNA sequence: TGCGCCAGCAGCCTTTCGACAGGGCGGTGGGATGGCTACACCTTC. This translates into CASSLSTGRWDGYTF.